This TCR beta chain was sequenced in a study of cytomegalovirus exposure and HLA in healthy donors. Looking at the study overall: Roughly 180 million T cells yielded more than 90 million unique TCR beta sequences, as an earlier analysis found. Genotyping showed around 81% of a few hundred donors falling in the Caucasian-associated ancestry cluster. Study findings and constraints: The sole available immune exposure information was CMV serostatus. In a later analysis, V- and J-gene trimming of beta chains associated with a DCLRE1C missense variant, replicated independently.

As to this clone: The antigen is not known.

The germline V gene encodes CDR1 MDHEN and CDR2 SYDVKM. CDR3 length: 13 residues. The V end was cut by 9 bases, the J end by 1 base, with 11 bases between. The study ran its PCR with 60 Vbeta and 13 Jbeta primers. Repertoires were generated with immunoSEQ multiplex PCR, while TCRdb's copy carries only in-frame clones and drops some. The sample has under 200,000 clones, about 70% seen once. The chain is built from TRBV28 and TRBJ2-3, with D perhaps TRBD2 (5 bases). The TCR comes from a woman between 40 and 50 years old in good health and CMV-seropositive. The sample comprised PBMCs. CDR3 DNA sequence: TGTGCCAGTGCCCGGGGAGGCACAGATACGCAGTATTTT. Protein: CASARGGTDTQYF.